The rows below give T cell receptor beta chains drawn from one sample of a study of blood T cell repertoires in COVID-19. Some clones are missing from TCRdb's copy, which holds only in-frame ones; the method was immunoSEQ multiplex PCR. The sample shows over 150,000 clones, about 83% of them seen only once. The sample comprised peripheral blood. Source of these receptors: a woman younger than 35 who had recovered from COVID-19. Each CDR3 is given with its conserved first and last residue. A D gene is named only where the DNA matches it firmly. Clone size, where shown, is once, few, many, or a class for clones that have expanded.

v_gene,j_gene,d_gene,abundance,CDR3aa,CDR3nt
TRBV16,TRBJ1-4,.,.,CASSQFGSVDEKLFF,TGTGCCAGCAGCCAATTCGGGTCGGTCGATGAAAAACTGTTTTTT
TRBV11-2,TRBJ2-2,TRBD2,.,CASSLVWAGEGTGELFF,TGTGCCAGCAGCTTAGTTTGGGCGGGGGAAGGGACCGGGGAGCTGTTTTTT
TRBV6-4,TRBJ2-3,TRBD2,.,CASSEYGGISTDTQYF,TGTGCCAGCAGTGAGTACGGGGGGATTAGCACAGATACGCAGTATTTT
TRBV5-1,TRBJ1-2,.,.,CASSHHRFPYGYTF,TGCGCCAGCAGCCACCACAGGTTCCCCTATGGCTACACCTTC
TRBV3-1/TRBV3-2,TRBJ1-2,.,once,CASSTQTRGGYTF,TGTGCCAGCAGCACACAGACCAGGGGTGGCTACACCTTC
TRBV19,TRBJ1-5,TRBD1,once,CASSILRTGESNQPQHF,TGTGCCAGTAGTATCCTCCGGACAGGGGAAAGCAATCAGCCCCAGCATTTT
TRBV19,TRBJ2-1,.,.,CASSMEPYNEQFF,TGTGCCAGTAGTATGGAGCCCTACAATGAGCAGTTCTTC
TRBV7-2,TRBJ2-5,.,.,CASSPRGSGWAETQYF,TGTGCCAGCAGCCCCCGAGGATCGGGGTGGGCCGAGACCCAGTACTTC
TRBV4-1,TRBJ2-4,.,few,CASSQVGLRLGKNIQYF,TGCGCCAGCAGCCAAGTCGGCCTCCGACTGGGCAAAAACATTCAGTACTTC
TRBV18,TRBJ1-2,.,.,CASSPRAELYGYTF,TGTGCCAGCTCACCCAGGGCGGAACTCTATGGCTACACCTTC
TRBV7-8,TRBJ1-4,.,.,CASSLFRDNEKLFF,TGTGCCAGCAGCTTATTTCGGGATAATGAAAAACTGTTTTTT
TRBV6-5,TRBJ2-6,.,once,CASLIPGANVLTF,TGTGCCAGCCTAATCCCTGGGGCCAACGTCCTGACTTTC
TRBV4-2,TRBJ1-1,.,.,CASSQDIPQARTNTEAFF,TGTGCCAGCAGCCAAGATATACCACAGGCAAGGACGAACACTGAAGCTTTCTTT
TRBV12-3/TRBV12-4,TRBJ1-2,.,.,CASSHGSNYGYTF,TGTGCCAGCAGCCACGGTAGTAACTATGGCTACACCTTC
TRBV6-1,TRBJ1-1,.,.,CASSEDLLTEAFF,TGTGCCAGCAGTGAAGATCTACTTACTGAAGCTTTCTTT
TRBV5-1,TRBJ2-3,TRBD1,once,CASSGGQGANTQYF,TGCGCCAGCAGCGGGGGACAGGGAGCAAATACGCAGTATTTT
TRBV6-5,TRBJ2-3,.,.,CASSYLRQESTDTQYF,TGTGCCAGCAGTTACTTACGACAGGAATCCACAGATACGCAGTATTTT
TRBV7-9,TRBJ1-1,.,.,CASSLIVGGNTEAFF,TGTGCCAGCAGCTTAATCGTGGGGGGGAACACTGAAGCTTTCTTT
TRBV3-1/TRBV3-2,TRBJ1-4,.,.,CASSQDQLGHRVNEKLFF,TGTGCCAGCAGCCAAGATCAGTTGGGACATCGGGTTAATGAAAAACTGTTTTTT
TRBV4-3,TRBJ1-2,.,.,CASSQDLGTYYGYTF,TGCGCCAGCAGCCAAGATCTAGGAACGTACTATGGCTACACCTTC
TRBV7-2,TRBJ2-1,.,.,CASSQKRGAILASYNEQFF,TGTGCCAGCAGCCAAAAAAGGGGCGCTATACTAGCCTCCTACAATGAGCAGTTCTTC
TRBV6-5,TRBJ2-5,.,.,CASSRQAKETQYF,TGTGCCAGCAGCCGACAGGCCAAAGAGACCCAGTACTTC
TRBV2,TRBJ2-1,TRBD2,once,CASRPLAGGISSYNEQFF,TGTGCCAGCAGACCCCTAGCGGGAGGCATTAGCTCCTACAATGAGCAGTTCTTC
TRBV2,TRBJ2-3,.,.,CASSGNLGGDTQYF,TGTGCCAGCAGTGGGAATCTAGGGGGAGATACGCAGTATTTT
TRBV5-4,TRBJ2-1,TRBD2,.,CASSLVSGRADEQFF,TGTGCCAGCAGCTTGGTCAGCGGGAGGGCCGATGAGCAGTTCTTC
TRBV5-6,TRBJ2-3,TRBD2,.,CASSFRLGSGGPDTQYF,TGTGCCAGCAGCTTCCGACTGGGCAGCGGGGGACCAGATACGCAGTATTTT
TRBV12-3/TRBV12-4,TRBJ2-1,.,.,CASSLLRAGEQFF,TGTGCCAGCAGTTTACTAAGGGCGGGTGAGCAGTTCTTC
TRBV5-4,TRBJ1-1,.,.,CASRGAMNTEAFF,TGTGCCAGCAGGGGGGCGATGAACACTGAAGCTTTCTTT
TRBV5-1,TRBJ2-3,TRBD2,.,CASSHYSGPTDTQYF,TGCGCCAGCAGCCATTATAGCGGGCCTACAGATACGCAGTATTTT
TRBV4-3,TRBJ1-5,.,.,CASSQDRGINQPQHF,TGCGCCAGCAGCCAAGACCGGGGGATTAATCAGCCCCAGCATTTT
TRBV24-1,TRBJ1-2,TRBD1,.,CATSEGGAQGARGYGYTF,TGTGCCACCAGTGAGGGGGGGGCACAGGGGGCGCGGGGCTATGGCTACACCTTC
TRBV9,TRBJ2-1,.,.,CASSVVDSSYNEQFF,TGTGCCAGCAGCGTAGTGGACAGCTCCTACAATGAGCAGTTCTTC
TRBV2,TRBJ2-7,TRBD2,many,CASSEGLAGGEGYEQYF,TGTGCCAGCAGTGAAGGACTAGCGGGGGGTGAGGGCTACGAGCAGTACTTC
TRBV3-1/TRBV3-2,TRBJ1-6,.,.,CASSRSSDSPLHF,TGTGCCAGCAGCCGGTCCTCGGATTCACCCCTCCACTTT
TRBV2,TRBJ2-3,TRBD1,.,CARSETGTGVWADTQYF,TGTGCCAGAAGCGAAACCGGGACAGGGGTCTGGGCAGATACGCAGTATTTT
TRBV19,TRBJ2-2,.,.,CASSTQDRFNTGELFF,TGTGCCAGTAGTACTCAAGACAGATTTAACACCGGGGAGCTGTTTTTT
TRBV5-1,TRBJ2-1,.,.,CASSLSANNEQFF,TGCGCCAGCAGCTTGAGTGCTAACAATGAGCAGTTCTTC
TRBV7-3,TRBJ1-2,TRBD1,.,CASSAPGGHGYTF,TGTGCCAGCAGCGCTCCAGGGGGTCATGGCTACACCTTC
TRBV5-4,TRBJ2-1,.,.,CASSLNRNEQFF,TGTGCCAGCAGCTTGAACAGGAATGAGCAGTTCTTC
TRBV6-5,TRBJ2-2,.,once,CASRETSRVTGELFF,TGTGCCAGCAGAGAGACGAGTCGGGTCACCGGGGAGCTGTTTTTT
TRBV7-9,TRBJ1-4,TRBD1,.,CASSPGTGTATNEKLFF,TGTGCCAGCAGCCCCGGGACAGGAACTGCAACTAATGAAAAACTGTTTTTT
TRBV5-1,TRBJ2-5,.,.,CASSLAARRVGETQYF,TGCGCCAGCAGCTTGGCCGCTAGGCGGGTTGGCGAGACCCAGTACTTC
TRBV3-1/TRBV3-2,TRBJ2-3,TRBD1,.,CASSRDRVLTDTQYF,TGTGCCAGCAGTCGGGACAGGGTTTTGACAGATACGCAGTATTTT
TRBV18,TRBJ1-1,.,.,CASSPTANTEAFF,TGTGCCAGCTCACCGACAGCTAACACTGAAGCTTTCTTT
TRBV19,TRBJ1-1,.,many,CASRAPPEGSGGEAFF,TGTGCCAGTAGGGCCCCACCAGAGGGCTCGGGAGGTGAAGCTTTCTTT
TRBV7-2,TRBJ1-5,.,.,CASSSHEVGNQPQHF,TGTGCCAGCAGCTCCCATGAGGTGGGCAATCAGCCCCAGCATTTT
TRBV6-6,TRBJ2-7,.,.,CASSPLRAGSSYEQYF,TGTGCCAGCAGTCCACTCAGGGCAGGATCGTCCTACGAGCAGTACTTC
TRBV7-3,TRBJ1-1,.,.,CASSLQVNTEAFF,TGTGCCAGCAGCTTACAGGTGAACACTGAAGCTTTCTTT
TRBV3-1/TRBV3-2,TRBJ2-5,TRBD2,.,CASSQESTSAPQYF,TGTGCCAGCAGCCAAGAATCTACTAGCGCGCCCCAGTACTTC
TRBV3-1/TRBV3-2,TRBJ2-7,TRBD1,.,CASSRGQGSTYEQYF,TGTGCCAGCAGCCGGGGACAGGGGTCAACCTACGAGCAGTACTTC
TRBV7-2,TRBJ2-5,.,.,CASSLSQGRGKTQYF,TGTGCCAGCAGCTTAAGTCAGGGGAGAGGAAAGACCCAGTACTTC
TRBV18,TRBJ1-2,TRBD1,.,CASSPRETGAYGYTF,TGTGCCAGCTCCCCCAGAGAGACAGGGGCGTATGGCTACACCTTC
TRBV1,TRBJ2-1,.,once,CTSSQDGVGYNEQFF,TGCACCAGCAGCCAAGACGGGGTGGGCTACAATGAGCAGTTCTTC
TRBV24-1,TRBJ2-4,.,.,CATSDRNSSAKNIQYF,TGTGCCACCAGTGATCGGAACAGCTCGGCCAAAAACATTCAGTACTTC
TRBV10-3,TRBJ2-7,.,once,CAISPIGGYEQYF,TGTGCCATCAGCCCCATTGGGGGGTACGAGCAGTACTTC
TRBV3-1/TRBV3-2,TRBJ2-2,.,.,CASSQDCTRGKAGELFF,TGTGCCAGCAGCCAAGATTGCACTAGAGGAAAGGCCGGGGAGCTGTTTTTT
TRBV10-3,TRBJ1-5,TRBD1,.,CAISSTGDQPQHF,TGTGCCATCAGTTCCACAGGGGACCAGCCCCAGCATTTT